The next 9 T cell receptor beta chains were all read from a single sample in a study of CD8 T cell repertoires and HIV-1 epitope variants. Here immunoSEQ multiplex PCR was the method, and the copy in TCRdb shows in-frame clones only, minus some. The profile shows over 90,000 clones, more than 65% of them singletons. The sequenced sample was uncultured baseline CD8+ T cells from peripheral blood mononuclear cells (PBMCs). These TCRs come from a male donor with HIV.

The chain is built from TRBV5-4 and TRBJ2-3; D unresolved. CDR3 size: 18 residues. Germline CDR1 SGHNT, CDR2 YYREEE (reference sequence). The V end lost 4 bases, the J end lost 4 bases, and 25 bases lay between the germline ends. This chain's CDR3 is CASSAPSPWLVGADTQYF. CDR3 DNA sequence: TGTGCCAGCAGCGCCCCCTCCCCTTGGCTAGTTGGCGCAGATACGCAGTATTTT. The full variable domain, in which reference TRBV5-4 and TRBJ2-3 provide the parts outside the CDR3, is ETGVTQSPTHLIKTRGQQVTLRCSSQSGHNTVSWYQQALGQGPQFIFQYYREEENGRGNFPPRFSGLQFPNYSSELNVNALELDDSALYLCASSAPSPWLVGADTQYFGPGTRLTVL.

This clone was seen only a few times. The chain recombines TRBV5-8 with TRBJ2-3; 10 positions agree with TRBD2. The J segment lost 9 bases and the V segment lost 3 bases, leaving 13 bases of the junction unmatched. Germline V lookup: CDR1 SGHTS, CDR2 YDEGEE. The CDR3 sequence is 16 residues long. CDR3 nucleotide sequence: TGTGCCAGCAGCTCCCGGAGGCTTCTAGCGGGAGACACGCAGTATTTT. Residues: CASSSRRLLAGDTQYF.

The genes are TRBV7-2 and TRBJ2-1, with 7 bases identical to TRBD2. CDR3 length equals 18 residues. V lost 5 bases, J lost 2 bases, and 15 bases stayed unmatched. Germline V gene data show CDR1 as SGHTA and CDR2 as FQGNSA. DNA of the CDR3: TGTGCCAGCAGCGCACAAAGGAGATCTAGCGGACCCTACAATGAGCAGTTCTTC. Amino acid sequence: CASSAQRRSSGPYNEQFF.

Written as DNA, the CDR3 is TGTGCCAGTACCGCCGGGACAGGGATCTCCTACGAGCAGTACTTC. It codes for CASTAGTGISYEQYF. The chain employs TRBV19 and TRBJ2-7, with 9 bases matching TRBD1. This CDR3 is 15 amino acids long. CDR1 and CDR2 (germline): LNHDA, SQIVND (reference sequence). The trim removed 7 bases at V and 0 bases at J, leaving 7 bases unmatched.

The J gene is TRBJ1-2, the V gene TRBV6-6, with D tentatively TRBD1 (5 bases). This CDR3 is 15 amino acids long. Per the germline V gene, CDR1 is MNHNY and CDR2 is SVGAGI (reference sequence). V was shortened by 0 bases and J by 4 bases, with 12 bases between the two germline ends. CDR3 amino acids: CASSYSVETAYGYTF. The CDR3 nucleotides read TGTGCCAGCAGTTACTCAGTCGAGACAGCCTATGGCTACACCTTC.

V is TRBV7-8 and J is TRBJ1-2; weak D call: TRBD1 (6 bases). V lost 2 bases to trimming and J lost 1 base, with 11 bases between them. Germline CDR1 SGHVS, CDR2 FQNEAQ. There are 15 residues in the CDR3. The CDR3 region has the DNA TGTGCCAGCAGCTTATCGGGACAACATAACTATGGCTACACCTTC. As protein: CASSLSGQHNYGYTF.

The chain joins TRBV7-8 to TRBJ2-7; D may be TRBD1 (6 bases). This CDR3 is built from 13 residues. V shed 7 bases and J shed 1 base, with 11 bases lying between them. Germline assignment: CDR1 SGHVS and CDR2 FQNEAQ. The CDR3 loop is CASTQGGSYEQYF. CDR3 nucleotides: TGTGCCAGCACCCAAGGGGGATCCTACGAGCAGTACTTC.

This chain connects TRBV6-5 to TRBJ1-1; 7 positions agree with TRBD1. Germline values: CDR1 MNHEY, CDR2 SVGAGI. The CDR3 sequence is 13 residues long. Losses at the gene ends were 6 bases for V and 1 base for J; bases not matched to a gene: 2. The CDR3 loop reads CASRRTGNTEAFF. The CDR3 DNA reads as TGTGCCAGCAGGAGGACAGGGAACACTGAAGCTTTCTTT.

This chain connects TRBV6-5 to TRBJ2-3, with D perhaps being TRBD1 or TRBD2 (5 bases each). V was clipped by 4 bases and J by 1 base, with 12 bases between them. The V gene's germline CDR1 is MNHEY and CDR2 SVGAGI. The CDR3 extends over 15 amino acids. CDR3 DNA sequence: TGTGCCAGCAGTTTAGGGGTGCGGGGCACAGATACGCAGTATTTT. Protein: CASSLGVRGTDTQYF.